The present T cell receptor beta chain was sequenced within a study of intratumoral heterogeneity in liver cancer. Details on this clone: Its antigen remains unidentified.

Study observations and caveats: A noted limitation was under-sampling of tumor-infiltrating lymphocytes.

Before surgical resection, these early-stage hepatocellular carcinoma patients received no treatment. Samples came from areas without visible necrosis or hemorrhage. Sequenced by immunoSEQ multiplex PCR; TCRdb stores in-frame clones only, minus some. The data contain just over 20,000 clones, roughly 66% of them singletons. The source material was tumor-adjacent normal tissue, sampled before any cancer treatment. This TCR was sampled from a woman aged 70-85 years with hepatocellular carcinoma.

Here the CDR3 reads CSVEEDRGRSETQYF. Here the CDR3 DNA reads TGCAGCGTTGAAGAGGACAGGGGGCGCTCGGAGACCCAGTACTTC. V is TRBV29-1 and J is TRBJ2-5, with 11 nucleotides matching TRBD1. This CDR3 contains 15 residues. Looked up from germline, CDR1 is SQVTM and CDR2 is ANQGSEA. The trim removed 0 bases at V and 5 bases at J, leaving 5 bases unmatched. The whole variable domain, filled in from reference TRBV29-1 and TRBJ2-5, reads SAVISQKPSRDICQRGTSLTIQCQVDSQVTMMFWYRQQPGQSLTLIATANQGSEATYESGFVIDKFPISRPNLTFSTLTVSNMSPEDSSIYLCSVEEDRGRSETQYFGPGTRLLVL.